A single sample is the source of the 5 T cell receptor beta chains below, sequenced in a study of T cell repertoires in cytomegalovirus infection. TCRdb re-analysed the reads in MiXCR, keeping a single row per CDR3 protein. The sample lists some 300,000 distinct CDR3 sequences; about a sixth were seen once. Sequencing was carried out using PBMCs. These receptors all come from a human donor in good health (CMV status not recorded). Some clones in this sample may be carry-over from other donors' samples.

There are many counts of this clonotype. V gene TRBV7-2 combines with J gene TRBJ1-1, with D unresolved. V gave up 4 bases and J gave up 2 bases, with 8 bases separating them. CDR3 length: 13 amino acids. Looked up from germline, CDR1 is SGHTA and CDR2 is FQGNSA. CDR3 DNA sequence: TGTGCCAGCAGCTCAGTTACCAACACTGAAGCTTTCTTT. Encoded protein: CASSSVTNTEAFF.

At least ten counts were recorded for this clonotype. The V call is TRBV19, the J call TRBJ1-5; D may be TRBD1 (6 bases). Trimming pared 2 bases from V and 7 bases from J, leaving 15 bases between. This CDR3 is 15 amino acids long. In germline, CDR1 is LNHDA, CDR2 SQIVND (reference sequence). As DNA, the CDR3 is TGTGCCAGTAGTATATTCGGGGCAGGGGAACAGCCCCAGCATTTT. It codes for CASSIFGAGEQPQHF.

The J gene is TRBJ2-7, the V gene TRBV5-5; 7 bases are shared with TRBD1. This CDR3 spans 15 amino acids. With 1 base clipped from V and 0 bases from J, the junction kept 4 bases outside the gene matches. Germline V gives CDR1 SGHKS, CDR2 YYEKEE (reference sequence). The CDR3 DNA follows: TGTGCCAGCAGCTTGTCGGGACAGAGCTCCTACGAGCAGTACTTC. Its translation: CASSLSGQSSYEQYF.

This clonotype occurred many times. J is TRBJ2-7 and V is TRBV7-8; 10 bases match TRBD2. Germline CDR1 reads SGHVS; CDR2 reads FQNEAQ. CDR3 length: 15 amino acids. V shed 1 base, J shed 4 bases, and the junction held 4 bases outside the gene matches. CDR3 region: CASSLEAGGPYEQYF. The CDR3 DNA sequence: TGTGCCAGCAGCTTAGAAGCGGGGGGGCCTTACGAGCAGTACTTC. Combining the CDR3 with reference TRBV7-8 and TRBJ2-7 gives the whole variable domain GAGVSQSPRYKVAKRGQDVALRCDPISGHVSLFWYQQALGQGPEFLTYFQNEAQLDKSGLPSDRFFAERPEGSVSTLKIQRTQQEDSAVYLCASSLEAGGPYEQYFGPGTRLTVT.

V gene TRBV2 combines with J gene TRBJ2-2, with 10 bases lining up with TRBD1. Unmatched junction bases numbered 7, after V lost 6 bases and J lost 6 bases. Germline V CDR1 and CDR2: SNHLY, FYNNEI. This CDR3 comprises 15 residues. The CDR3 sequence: CASRFRDRGAGELFF. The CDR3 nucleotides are TGTGCCAGCAGATTCCGGGACAGGGGTGCCGGGGAGCTGTTTTTT.